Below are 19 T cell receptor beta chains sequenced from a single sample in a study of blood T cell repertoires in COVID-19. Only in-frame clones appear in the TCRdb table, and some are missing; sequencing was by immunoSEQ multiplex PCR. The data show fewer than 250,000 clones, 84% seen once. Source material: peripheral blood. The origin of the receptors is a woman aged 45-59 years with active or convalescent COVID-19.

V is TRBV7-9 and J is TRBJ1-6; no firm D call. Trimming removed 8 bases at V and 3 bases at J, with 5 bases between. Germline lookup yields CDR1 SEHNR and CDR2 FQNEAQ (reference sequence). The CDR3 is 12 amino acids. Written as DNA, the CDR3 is TGTGCCAGCGGAGTCTATAATTCACCCCTCCACTTT. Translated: CASGVYNSPLHF.

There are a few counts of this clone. The CDR3 spells CASSFGTGLHSGNTIYF. The CDR3 coding sequence is TGCGCCAGCAGCTTCGGGACAGGGCTACACTCTGGAAACACCATATATTTT. The J gene is TRBJ1-3, the V gene TRBV5-1; TRBD1 matches 9 bases. This CDR3 spans 17 amino acids. J was trimmed by 0 bases and V by 2 bases; bases with no gene match: 6. CDR1 SGHRS and CDR2 YFSETQ come from the germline V gene.

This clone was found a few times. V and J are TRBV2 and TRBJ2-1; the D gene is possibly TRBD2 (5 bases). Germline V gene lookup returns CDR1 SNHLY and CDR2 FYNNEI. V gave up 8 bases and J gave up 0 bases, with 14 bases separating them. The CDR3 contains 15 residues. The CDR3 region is CASGWTGSSYNEQFF. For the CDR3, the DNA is TGTGCCAGCGGCTGGACGGGAAGCTCCTACAATGAGCAGTTCTTC.

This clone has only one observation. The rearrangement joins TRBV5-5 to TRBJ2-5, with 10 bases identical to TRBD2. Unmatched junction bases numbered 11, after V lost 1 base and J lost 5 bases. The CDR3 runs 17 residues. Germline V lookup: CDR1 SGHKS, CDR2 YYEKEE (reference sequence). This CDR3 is CASSLMASGGQRETQYF. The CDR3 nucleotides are TGTGCCAGCAGCTTGATGGCTAGCGGGGGACAACGGGAGACCCAGTACTTC. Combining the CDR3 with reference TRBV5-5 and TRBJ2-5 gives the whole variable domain DAGVTQSPTHLIKTRGQQVTLRCSPISGHKSVSWYQQVLGQGPQFIFQYYEKEERGRGNFPDRFSARQFPNYSSELNVNALLLGDSALYLCASSLMASGGQRETQYFGPGTRLLVL.

CDR3 amino acids: CASSLKGVEQFF. DNA of the CDR3: TGCGCCAGCAGTCTCAAGGGGGTTGAGCAGTTCTTC. J is TRBJ2-1 and V is TRBV10-2; D is perhaps TRBD1 (6 bases). V was shortened by 5 bases and J by 9 bases, with 11 bases between the two germline ends. CDR3 length: 12 amino acids. CDR1 is WSHSY and CDR2 is SAAADI in the germline V gene.

CDR3 protein: CASSFSGQNTEAFF. The CDR3 nucleotides are TGCGCCAGCAGCTTCTCCGGACAGAACACTGAAGCTTTCTTT. The rearrangement uses TRBV5-1 and TRBJ1-1; D is perhaps TRBD1 (5 bases). Trimming left V 2 bases short and J 1 base short, with 9 bases between. Germline values: CDR1 SGHRS, CDR2 YFSETQ. This CDR3 contains 14 residues.

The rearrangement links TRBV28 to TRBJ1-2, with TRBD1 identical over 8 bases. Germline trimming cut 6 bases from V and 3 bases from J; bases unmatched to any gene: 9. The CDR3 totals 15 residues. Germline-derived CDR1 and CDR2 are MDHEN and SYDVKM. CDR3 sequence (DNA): TGTGCCAGCAGAGGGTGGACAGGGACAGACTATGGCTACACCTTC. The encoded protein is CASRGWTGTDYGYTF.

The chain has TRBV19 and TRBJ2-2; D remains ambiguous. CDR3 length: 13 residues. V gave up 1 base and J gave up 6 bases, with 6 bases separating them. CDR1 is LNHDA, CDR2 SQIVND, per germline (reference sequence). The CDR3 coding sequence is TGTGCCAGTAGTATAGGATGGCCCGGGGAGCTGTTTTTT. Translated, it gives CASSIGWPGELFF.

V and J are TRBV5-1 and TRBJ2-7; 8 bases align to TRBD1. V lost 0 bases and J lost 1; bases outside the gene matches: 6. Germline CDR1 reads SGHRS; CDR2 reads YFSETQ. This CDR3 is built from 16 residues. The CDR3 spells CASSLGTGNPSYEQYF. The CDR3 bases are TGCGCCAGCAGCTTGGGGACAGGGAATCCTTCCTACGAGCAGTACTTC.

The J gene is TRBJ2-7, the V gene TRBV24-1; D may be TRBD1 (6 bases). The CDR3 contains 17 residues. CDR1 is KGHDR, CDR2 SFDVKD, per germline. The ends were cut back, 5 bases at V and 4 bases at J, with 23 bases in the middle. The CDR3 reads CATSVSLLTGHTYEQYV. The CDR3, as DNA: TGTGCCACCAGTGTCTCACTCCTGACAGGTCATACGTACGAGCAGTACGTC.

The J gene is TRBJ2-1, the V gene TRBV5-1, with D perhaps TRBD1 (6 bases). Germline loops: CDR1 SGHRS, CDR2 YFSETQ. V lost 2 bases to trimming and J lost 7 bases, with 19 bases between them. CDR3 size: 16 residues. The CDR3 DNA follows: TGCGCCAGCAGCTTCGACCGAGGGGAGAGGGGGAATGAGCAGTTCTTC. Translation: CASSFDRGERGNEQFF.

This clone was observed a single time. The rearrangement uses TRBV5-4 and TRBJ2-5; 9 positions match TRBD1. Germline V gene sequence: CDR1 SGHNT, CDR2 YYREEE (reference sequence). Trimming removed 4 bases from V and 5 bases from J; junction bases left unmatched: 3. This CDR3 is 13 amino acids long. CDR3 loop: CASSRGQGETQYF. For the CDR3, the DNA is TGTGCCAGCAGCCGAGGACAGGGGGAGACCCAGTACTTC. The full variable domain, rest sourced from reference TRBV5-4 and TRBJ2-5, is ETGVTQSPTHLIKTRGQQVTLRCSSQSGHNTVSWYQQALGQGPQFIFQYYREEENGRGNFPPRFSGLQFPNYSSELNVNALELDDSALYLCASSRGQGETQYFGPGTRLLVL.

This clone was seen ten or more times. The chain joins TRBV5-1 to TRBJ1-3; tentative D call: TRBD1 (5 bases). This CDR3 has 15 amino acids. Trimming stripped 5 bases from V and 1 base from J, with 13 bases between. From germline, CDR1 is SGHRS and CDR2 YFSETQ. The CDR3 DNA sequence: TGCGCCAGCAGATATGAAACAGGATCTGGAAACACCATATATTTT. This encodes CASRYETGSGNTIYF.

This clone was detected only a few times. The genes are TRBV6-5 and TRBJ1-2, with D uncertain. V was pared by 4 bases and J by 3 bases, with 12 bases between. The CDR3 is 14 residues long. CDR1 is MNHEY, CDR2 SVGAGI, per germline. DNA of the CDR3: TGTGCCAGCAGTTCCACTGCGGCCTACTATGGCTACACCTTC. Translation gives CASSSTAAYYGYTF.

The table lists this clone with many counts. The CDR3 coding sequence is TGTGCCAGCAGCTTTCAGGGAAACTCCTACAATGAGCAGTTCTTC. It specifies CASSFQGNSYNEQFF. This chain joins TRBV9 and TRBJ2-1; tentative D call: TRBD1 (5 bases). In germline, CDR1 is SGDLS, CDR2 YYNGEE. The CDR3 has 15 residues. Trimming shortened V by 4 bases and J by 0 bases, and 11 bases separated the two germline ends. The full variable domain, rest sourced from reference TRBV9 and TRBJ2-1, is DSGVTQTPKHLITATGQRVTLRCSPRSGDLSVYWYQQSLDQGLQFLIQYYNGEERAKGNILERFSAQQFPDLHSELNLSSLELGDSALYFCASSFQGNSYNEQFFGPGTRLTVL.

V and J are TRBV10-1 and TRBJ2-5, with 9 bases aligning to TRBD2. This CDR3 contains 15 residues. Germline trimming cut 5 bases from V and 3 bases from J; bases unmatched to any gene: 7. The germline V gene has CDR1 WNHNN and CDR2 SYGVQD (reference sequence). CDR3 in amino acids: CASSKGSGREETQYF. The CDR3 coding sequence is TGCGCCAGCAGTAAGGGTAGCGGGAGAGAAGAGACCCAGTACTTC.

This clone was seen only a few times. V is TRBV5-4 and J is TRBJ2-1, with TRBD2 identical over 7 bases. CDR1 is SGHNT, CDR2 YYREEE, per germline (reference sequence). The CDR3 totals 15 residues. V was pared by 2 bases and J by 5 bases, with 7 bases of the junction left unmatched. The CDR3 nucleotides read TGTGCCAGCAGCTTTATAGCGGGCCAAAACAATGAGCAGTTCTTC. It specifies CASSFIAGQNNEQFF.

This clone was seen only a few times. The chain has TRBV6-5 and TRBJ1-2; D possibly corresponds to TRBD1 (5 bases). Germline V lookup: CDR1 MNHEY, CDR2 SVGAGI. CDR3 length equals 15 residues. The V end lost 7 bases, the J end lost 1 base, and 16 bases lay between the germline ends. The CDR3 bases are TGTGCCAGCACCCTTCGACTAGACAGTAACTATGGCTACACCTTC. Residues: CASTLRLDSNYGYTF.

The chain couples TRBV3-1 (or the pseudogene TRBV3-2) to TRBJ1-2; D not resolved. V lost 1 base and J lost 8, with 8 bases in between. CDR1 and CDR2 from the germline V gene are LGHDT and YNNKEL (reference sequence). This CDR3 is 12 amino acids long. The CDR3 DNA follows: TGTGCCAGCAGCCAAGTGTTGAGGGGCTACACCTTC. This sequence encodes CASSQVLRGYTF.